The clone carrying this T cell receptor (beta chain) was recorded many times. What it binds is not known. Ophthalmopathy donors' eye disease showed moderate-to-severe activity, CAS of at least 3, NOSPECS of at least 4 and duration under 3 months. The data derive from a study of Graves' ophthalmopathy and Graves' hyperthyroidism. Points from the study as a whole: A model built from 13 signatures distinguished ophthalmopathy from stable hyperthyroidism with around 91% sensitivity and around 81% specificity. Blood shared most expanded thyroid clonotypes above 0.001 frequency.

Researchers took RNA transcripts and amplified TCR beta CDR3 regions from them. The workflow started with a first-round RT-PCR run with HTBI primers and then moved on to a second-round multiplex PCR. TCRdb re-called the multiplex PCR reads with MiXCR, one entry per CDR3 protein. The sample lists under 350,000 distinct CDR3 sequences, 17% occurring once. In germline, CDR1 is SGDLS, CDR2 YYNGEE. Trimming removed 4 bases from V and 5 bases from J, with 15 bases in between. There are 14 residues in the CDR3. The origin of this receptor is an adult man with Graves' ophthalmopathy. This chain joins TRBV9 and TRBJ1-1; D gene uncertain. Input material: peripheral blood. CDR3 nucleotide sequence: TGTGCCAGCAGCTTATCTTACCTAAAGACTGAAGCTTTCTTT. Translated, it gives CASSLSYLKTEAFF.